Each of the 19 T cell receptor beta chains below was sequenced from the same sample in a study of cytomegalovirus exposure and HLA in healthy donors. PCR was performed using 60 Vbeta and 13 Jbeta primers. The data were produced by immunoSEQ multiplex PCR, yet TCRdb's version contains in-frame clones alone and is incomplete. Its table lists around 100,000 clones. The sequencing input was PBMCs. Source of these receptors: a man aged 40-50 years in good health and CMV-seropositive.

V and J are TRBV7-8 and TRBJ1-1; D is unclear. In germline, CDR1 is SGHVS, CDR2 FQNEAQ. The CDR3 extends over 15 amino acids. Deletions cut 1 base from V and 2 bases from J, with 11 bases between. CDR3 sequence reads: CASSLDGRSNTEAFF. In DNA form, the CDR3 reads TGTGCCAGCAGCTTAGATGGCAGGTCAAACACTGAAGCTTTCTTT.

The genes are TRBV19 and TRBJ1-2; TRBD1 aligns across 9 bases. The germline gives CDR1 LNHDA, CDR2 SQIVND (reference sequence). J lost 6 bases, V lost 4 bases, and 15 bases had no gene match. The CDR3 is 17 amino acids. The CDR3 region is CASSTHPGTGRRDGYTF. CDR3 bases: TGTGCCAGTAGTACGCACCCCGGGACAGGGAGGAGGGATGGCTACACCTTC.

The chain is built from TRBV27 and TRBJ2-2; D is unresolved. Trimming cost V 1 base and J 7 bases, with 7 bases left between them. The CDR3 spans 13 residues. CDR1 MNHEY and CDR2 SMNVEV come from the germline V gene (reference sequence). CDR3 nucleotides: TGTGCCAGCAGTTTATACCTAGACGGGGAGCTGTTTTTT. It specifies CASSLYLDGELFF.

The V gene is TRBV7-9, the J gene TRBJ1-3; 7 nucleotides line up with TRBD1. V lost 5 bases, J lost 0 bases, and 7 bases stayed unmatched. The germline CDR1 and CDR2 sequences are SEHNR and FQNEAQ (reference sequence). CDR3 length: 16 amino acids. The CDR3 loop is CASSQTGILSGNTIYF. Here the CDR3 DNA reads TGTGCCAGCAGCCAGACAGGGATCCTCTCTGGAAACACCATATATTTT.

The CDR3 spells CASSQDIGSGARDTQYF. The CDR3 DNA follows: TGTGCCAGCAGCCAAGATATCGGGAGCGGGGCACGAGATACGCAGTATTTT. The J gene is TRBJ2-3, the V gene TRBV14, with TRBD2 matching over 7 bases. After removal of 0 bases from V and 5 bases from J, the junction contained 11 bases not matched to a gene. Germline V gene lookup returns CDR1 SGHDN and CDR2 FVKESK. The CDR3 has 17 residues.

The CDR3 DNA sequence: TGTGCCACCAGCAGAAGGACGAGCAGACAGGTTGTCGGGAACACTGAAGCTTTCTTT. Residues: CATSRRTSRQVVGNTEAFF. V and J are TRBV15 and TRBJ1-1; possible D gene TRBD1, 6 bases. The CDR3 contains 19 residues. The germline CDR1 and CDR2 sequences are LNHNV and YYDKDF (reference sequence). Trimming stripped 2 bases from V and 1 base from J, with 23 bases between.

In DNA form, the CDR3 reads TGTGCCAGCAGTGACTCGAGCGCTAGCTCCTACAATGAGCAGTTCTTC. Residues: CASSDSSASSYNEQFF. V and J are TRBV6-4 and TRBJ2-1; no reliable D call. Germline loops: CDR1 MRHNA, CDR2 SNTAGT. The CDR3 has 16 residues. The V and J ends lost 0 bases and 0 bases respectively, with 9 bases between them.

Here the CDR3 reads CASSFTSFEQYF. The CDR3 bases are TGTGCCAGCAGCTTTACGTCTTTCGAGCAGTACTTC. J is TRBJ2-5 and V is TRBV7-2; D remains ambiguous. The end of the DNA aligns better with TRBJ2-7, so the J call may be wrong. In germline, CDR1 is SGHTA, CDR2 FQGNSA. The CDR3 is 12 residues long.

The CDR3 DNA is TGCAGCGTCAAGGGGGAGACTGACTATGGCTACACCTTC. This translates into CSVKGETDYGYTF. This chain uses TRBV29-1 with TRBJ1-2; TRBD1 is a possible D gene (6 bases). The CDR3 totals 13 residues. V was trimmed by 6 bases and J by 3 bases, leaving 14 bases between them. Looked up from germline, CDR1 is SQVTM and CDR2 is ANQGSEA.

The chain couples TRBV7-2 to TRBJ2-5; D may be TRBD1 (6 bases). The CDR3 contains 15 residues. From germline, CDR1 is SGHTA and CDR2 FQGNSA. The V and J ends lost 6 bases and 0 bases respectively, with 14 bases between them. CDR3 nucleotide sequence: TGTGCCAGCAGACTAAGGGGGACGTACCAAGAGACCCAGTACTTC. It codes for CASRLRGTYQETQYF.

The chain uses TRBV5-1 and TRBJ2-7; 7 bases are shared with TRBD2. The CDR3 length is 15 residues. V shed 0 bases, J shed 0 bases, and the junction held 3 bases outside the gene matches. Per the germline V gene, CDR1 is SGHRS and CDR2 is YFSETQ. CDR3 nucleotides: TGCGCCAGCAGCTTGGGCGGCGGGGGCTCCTACGAGCAGTACTTC. Translated, it gives CASSLGGGGSYEQYF.

The V call is TRBV7-9, the J call TRBJ2-3, with D tentatively TRBD1 (5 bases). Germline V lookup: CDR1 SEHNR, CDR2 FQNEAQ (reference sequence). The V and J ends lost 1 base and 3 bases respectively, with 8 bases between them. This CDR3 contains 14 residues. The CDR3 DNA follows: TGTGCCAGCAGCTTAGACAAGGGGACAGATACGCAGTATTTT. Its protein is CASSLDKGTDTQYF.

V and J are TRBV5-6 and TRBJ2-1, with TRBD2 matching over 11 bases. Germline loops: CDR1 SGHDT, CDR2 YYEEEE. The CDR3 runs 15 residues. V shed 4 bases, J shed 9 bases, and the junction held 9 bases outside the gene matches. The CDR3 bases are TGTGCCAGCAGCGGGGATAGCGGGAGGGCCACTGAGCAGTTCTTC. Translation gives CASSGDSGRATEQFF. The whole variable domain, remainder taken from reference TRBV5-6 and TRBJ2-1, is DAGVTQSPTHLIKTRGQQVTLRCSPKSGHDTVSWYQQALGQGPQFIFQYYEEEERQRGNFPDRFSGHQFPNYSSELNVNALLLGDSALYLCASSGDSGRATEQFFGPGTRLTVL.

The chain uses TRBV28 and TRBJ2-7, with D tentatively TRBD1 (5 bases). Germline V gene lookup returns CDR1 MDHEN and CDR2 SYDVKM. Trimming stripped 4 bases from V and 2 bases from J, with 18 bases between. The CDR3 loop spans 16 amino acids. The CDR3 here is CASSSPRVVFPYEQYF. The CDR3 bases are TGTGCCAGCAGTTCCCCCAGGGTAGTTTTTCCCTACGAGCAGTACTTC.

The chain has TRBV6-5 and TRBJ2-7; 13 bases agree with TRBD2. Germline CDR1 MNHEY, CDR2 SVGAGI. The CDR3 length is 13 residues. V dropped 5 bases and J dropped 11; count of bases not matched to a gene: 6. The CDR3 DNA reads as TGTGCCAGCAGTGATGGACTAGCGGGAGTAAAGTACTTC. Translated, it gives CASSDGLAGVKYF.

This CDR3 reads CASSPMRGSGNTIYF. The CDR3 nucleotides read TGTGCCAGCAGTCCAATGAGGGGGTCCGGAAACACCATATATTTT. This chain connects TRBV28 to TRBJ1-3; a weak D match, TRBD1 (6 bases). Trimming left V 5 bases short and J 4 bases short, with 15 bases between. The CDR3 length is 15 residues. Germline V gene lookup returns CDR1 MDHEN and CDR2 SYDVKM.

V is TRBV25-1 and J is TRBJ2-1; a weak D match, TRBD1 (5 bases). The CDR3 spans 12 residues. The germline gives CDR1 MGHDK, CDR2 SYGVNS. V was cut by 3 bases and J by 15 bases, with 15 bases left in between. CDR3 loop: CASSEGVAGLFF. The CDR3 DNA reads as TGTGCCAGCAGTGAGGGTGTGGCAGGGCTGTTCTTC.

The J gene is TRBJ2-7, the V gene TRBV2; maybe TRBD2 (7 bases). The CDR3 runs to 14 residues. V dropped 8 bases and J dropped 1 base, with 15 bases sitting between them. Germline values: CDR1 SNHLY, CDR2 FYNNEI. The CDR3 is CASAWGGPSYEQYF. CDR3 DNA: TGTGCCAGCGCGTGGGGGGGCCCTTCCTACGAGCAGTACTTC.

The chain uses TRBV30 and TRBJ2-3, with D unresolved. This CDR3 comprises 12 residues. Trimming pared 5 bases from V and 2 bases from J, leaving 8 bases between. Germline V gives CDR1 GTSNPN, CDR2 SVGIG (reference sequence). CDR3 region: CAWSDTTDTQYF. The CDR3 DNA reads as TGTGCCTGGTCCGACACCACAGATACGCAGTATTTT.